The next 25 T cell receptor beta chains were all read from a single sample in a study of response to subunit inactivated influenza vaccine. TCRdb re-derived calls from the RT-PCR reads in MiXCR, one entry per CDR3 protein. Here the sample spans 500,000 to 650,000 distinct CDR3 sequences, 6% to 9% being singletons. Sample: PBMCs from blood, taken less than 25 months after vaccination. Receptors originate from a man aged 45 to 75 who received an inactivated influenza vaccine.

This clonotype appeared many times. The V call is TRBV20-1, the J call TRBJ2-1; no reliable D call. The V gene's germline CDR1 is DFQATT and CDR2 SNEGSKA (reference sequence). The CDR3 runs 15 residues. Trimming cost V 4 bases and J 4 bases, with 17 bases left between them. DNA for the CDR3: TGCAGTGCTAAGGAGTCGTCAGGTAATTACAATGAGCAGTTCTTC. It specifies CSAKESSGNYNEQFF.

The V and J genes are TRBV5-1 and TRBJ2-7; D is uncertain. There are 15 residues in the CDR3. Germline CDR1 SGHRS, CDR2 YFSETQ. Trimming cost V 0 bases and J 4 bases, with 14 bases left between them. As DNA, the CDR3 is TGCGCCAGCAGCTTGGGGATAGAGAACGGGTACGAGCAGTACTTC. This sequence encodes CASSLGIENGYEQYF.

V usage is TRBV11-2 and J usage is TRBJ2-5, with 12 positions matching TRBD2. The CDR3 consists of 18 residues. V was pared by 3 bases and J by 1 base, with 9 bases of the junction left unmatched. CDR1 is SGHAT and CDR2 is FQNNGV in the germline V gene. The CDR3 region has the DNA TGTGCCAGCAGCTTGGGGGCGTCTAGCGGGGGGGCCCAAGAGACCCAGTACTTC. Translated, it gives CASSLGASSGGAQETQYF.

This clonotype was picked up many times. The chain carries TRBV7-2 and TRBJ2-3; D not certain. The CDR3 is 11 residues long. V was trimmed by 5 bases and J by 3 bases, leaving 3 bases between them. Germline V gene sequence: CDR1 SGHTA, CDR2 FQGNSA. Here the CDR3 reads CASSKTDTQYF. The CDR3 bases are TGTGCCAGCAGCAAGACAGATACGCAGTATTTT.

This chain uses TRBV3-1 with TRBJ2-7; 9 bases line up with TRBD2. The CDR3 length is 14 residues. V lost 5 bases, J lost 0 bases, and 2 bases stayed unmatched. CDR1 LGHDT and CDR2 YNNKEL come from the germline V gene (reference sequence). The CDR3: CASSTSGHSYEQYF. As DNA, the CDR3 is TGTGCCAGCAGCACTAGCGGGCACTCCTACGAGCAGTACTTC.

This clonotype was detected ten times or more. The gene calls are TRBV21-1 and TRBJ2-6; the D call of TRBD2 is as the table states it, not checked on the DNA. TRBV21-1 counts as a pseudogene. CDR3 length: 19 amino acids. The CDR3 sequence is CASSTRLSGGVSGANVLTF. The CDR3 coding sequence is TGTGCCAGCAGCACCCGACTTAGCGGGGGAGTATCTGGGGCCAACGTCCTGACTTTC.

V gene TRBV5-1 combines with J gene TRBJ2-7, with a possible D match to TRBD2 (6 bases). The V gene lost 1 base and the J gene lost 5 bases, with 19 bases spanning the gap. The CDR3 covers 16 residues. Germline loops: CDR1 SGHRS, CDR2 YFSETQ. The CDR3 region has the DNA TGCGCCAGCAGCTTGAATAACCTCGGAGGGATCAACGAGCAGTACTTC. This codes for CASSLNNLGGINEQYF.

This clonotype was seen many times. The rearrangement joins TRBV12-3 or TRBV12-4 to TRBJ2-7, with D tentatively TRBD2 (5 bases). V dropped 6 bases and J dropped 3 bases, with 15 bases sitting between them. This CDR3 contains 14 residues. The CDR3 DNA follows: TGTGCCAGCAGCCTGCGGGCAGCTAACTACGAGCAGTACTTC. This translates into CASSLRAANYEQYF.

At least ten counts were recorded for this clonotype. The chain recombines TRBV12-3 or TRBV12-4 with TRBJ2-7, with 10 nucleotides matching TRBD2. This CDR3 has 17 residues. V lost 4 bases and J lost 3; bases outside the gene matches: 12. For the CDR3, the DNA is TGTGCCAGCAGTTCCATTAGAAGACTAGCGGGCGGCTACGAGCAGTACTTC. This codes for CASSSIRRLAGGYEQYF.

This clonotype was seen a handful of times. The chain uses TRBV20-1 and TRBJ2-7; possible D gene TRBD1, 5 bases. The V gene's germline CDR1 is DFQATT and CDR2 SNEGSKA (reference sequence). The germline V and J ends were trimmed by 3 bases and 4 bases, with 7 bases remaining between them. CDR3 length equals 11 residues. The CDR3 coding sequence is TGCAGTGCTAGGGGGCTATACGAGCAGTACTTC. The encoded protein is CSARGLYEQYF.

This clonotype was counted ten times or more. J is TRBJ2-5 and V is TRBV20-1, with TRBD2 as a possible D gene (6 bases). Germline CDR1 DFQATT, CDR2 SNEGSKA (reference sequence). V dropped 1 base and J dropped 12 bases, with 12 bases sitting between them. The CDR3 length is 11 residues. The CDR3 coding sequence is TGCAGTGCTAGAGCTCGACTAGAAGAGTACTTC. Encoded protein: CSARARLEEYF.

This clonotype was counted at least ten times. The chain joins TRBV11-3 to TRBJ2-7, with TRBD1 identical over 7 bases. This CDR3 contains 14 residues. Germline CDR1 SGHNT, CDR2 YENEEA. The V segment lost 5 bases and the J segment 0 bases; nucleotides outside the gene matches: 4. The CDR3 loop reads CASSLGDSSYEQYF. In nucleotides, the CDR3 is TGTGCCAGCAGCCTTGGGGACAGCTCCTACGAGCAGTACTTC.

This clonotype occurred a few times. V is TRBV5-4 and J is TRBJ2-7; 7 bases are a match to TRBD1. J was trimmed by 3 bases and V by 3 bases; bases with no gene match: 6. Looked up from germline, CDR1 is SGHNT and CDR2 is YYREEE (reference sequence). The length of the CDR3 is 14 residues. This CDR3 is CASSSGTAVYEQYF. CDR3 nucleotide sequence: TGTGCCAGCAGCTCCGGGACAGCAGTCTACGAGCAGTACTTC.

Only a few counts were recorded for this clonotype. This CDR3 is CASSQGQGASVETQYF. CDR3 bases: TGTGCCAGCAGCCAAGGACAGGGGGCCAGTGTTGAGACCCAGTACTTC. The gene calls are TRBV4-2 and TRBJ2-5; TRBD1 matches 10 bases. V was clipped by 1 base and J by 5 bases; unmatched bases: 7. The CDR3 is 16 amino acids. Per germline, CDR1 LGHNA and CDR2 YNFKEQ.

A few counts support this clonotype. The V gene is TRBV20-1, the J gene TRBJ2-7, with TRBD1 matching over 7 bases. The CDR3 spans 14 residues. The ends lost 2 bases at V and 4 bases at J; junction bases unmatched: 8. Germline CDR1 DFQATT, CDR2 SNEGSKA (reference sequence). The CDR3 nucleotides read TGCAGTGCTAGATCACAGGGGTCGGCTTACGAGCAGTACTTC. Translated, it gives CSARSQGSAYEQYF.

This clonotype turned up a few times. V and J are TRBV6-2 or TRBV6-3 and TRBJ2-5; D remains ambiguous. This CDR3 has 11 amino acids. The V end lost 5 bases, the J end lost 7 bases, and 8 bases lay between the germline ends. Germline lookup yields CDR1 MNHEY and CDR2 SVGEGT. The CDR3 loop reads CASSDIGTQYF. CDR3 DNA sequence: TGTGCCAGCAGTGACATTGGGACCCAGTACTTC.

This clonotype was recorded many times. This chain links TRBV29-1 with TRBJ2-3, with TRBD2 matching 9 bases. The CDR3 runs to 18 residues. CDR1 is SQVTM, CDR2 ANQGSEA, per germline. V gave up 1 base and J gave up 1 base; unmatched junction bases: 12. CDR3 region: CSVEGQAGGVLGTDTQYF. CDR3 in DNA: TGCAGCGTTGAAGGACAAGCGGGGGGCGTTCTGGGCACAGATACGCAGTATTTT.

This clonotype has just one count. The junction shows a germline mismatch at one end, possibly a read error. CDR3 in amino acids: CSARRLAESSHEQYF. CDR3 in DNA: TGCAGTGCTAGGCGCCTAGCGGAGAGCTCCCACGAGCAGTACTTC. The chain uses TRBV20-1 and TRBJ2-7; 7 bases fit TRBD2. The CDR3 runs to 15 residues. CDR1 and CDR2 from the germline V gene are DFQATT and SNEGSKA (reference sequence).

The V call is TRBV7-3, the J call TRBJ2-3; 7 bases line up with TRBD2. The CDR3 contains 14 residues. CDR1 SGHTA and CDR2 FQGTGA come from the germline V gene. The junction had 4 bases not matched to a gene; V was cut back by 3 bases and J by 4 bases. DNA of the CDR3: TGTGCCAGCAGCTTGGTCAGCGGGGCAGATACGCAGTATTTT. Translated, it gives CASSLVSGADTQYF. Drawing the rest from reference TRBV7-3 and TRBJ2-3, the complete variable domain is GAGVSQTPSNKVTEKGKYVELRCDPISGHTALYWYRQSLGQGPEFLIYFQGTGAADDSGLPNDRFFAVRPEGSVSTLKIQRTERGDSAVYLCASSLVSGADTQYFGPGTRLTVL.

This sequence joins TRBV20-1 and TRBJ2-5; 7 bases are shared with TRBD2. V dropped 6 bases and J dropped 5; count of bases not matched to a gene: 6. CDR3 length: 12 amino acids. Germline V gene lookup returns CDR1 DFQATT and CDR2 SNEGSKA (reference sequence). The CDR3 here is CSANPGGETQYF. CDR3 DNA: TGCAGTGCCAACCCGGGGGGTGAGACCCAGTACTTC.

The chain is built from TRBV13 and TRBJ2-2; D is possibly TRBD1 (6 bases). Germline V gene lookup returns CDR1 PRHDT and CDR2 FYEKMQ (reference sequence). The V gene lost 5 bases and the J gene lost 4 bases, with 11 bases spanning the gap. CDR3 size: 14 residues. The CDR3 is CASSLQGLTGELFF. In DNA form, the CDR3 reads TGTGCCAGCAGCCTCCAGGGGCTCACCGGGGAGCTGTTTTTT.

Regarding this clonotype: The junction shows a germline mismatch at one end, possibly a read error. The chain is built from TRBV20-1 and TRBJ1-1; 9 bases align to TRBD1. From germline, CDR1 is DFQATT and CDR2 SNEGSKA (reference sequence). This CDR3 has 14 residues. The CDR3 sequence is CSAREQGASTEAFF. In nucleotides, the CDR3 is TGCAGTGCTCGAGAACAGGGGGCGAGCACTGAAGCTTTCTTT.

This sequence joins TRBV3-1 and TRBJ2-7; D ambiguous. This CDR3 region has 15 residues. The V end lost 4 bases, the J end lost 1 base, and 14 bases lay between the germline ends. Germline CDR1 and CDR2: LGHDT and YNNKEL (reference sequence). CDR3 in amino acids: CASSPAYKKSYEQYF. In DNA, the CDR3 is TGTGCCAGCAGCCCAGCTTATAAGAAGTCCTACGAGCAGTACTTC.

This clonotype was counted only a few times. This chain uses TRBV6-6 with TRBJ2-3; 10 bases are shared with TRBD2. CDR1 is MNHNY and CDR2 is SVGAGI in the germline V gene (reference sequence). The CDR3 totals 13 residues. Trimming removed 5 bases from V and 5 bases from J; junction bases left unmatched: 1. This chain's CDR3 is CASSIAGGDTQYF. Written as DNA, the CDR3 is TGTGCCAGCAGTATAGCGGGGGGAGATACGCAGTATTTT.

This sequence joins TRBV29-1 and TRBJ2-5; D possibly matches TRBD1 or TRBD2 (5 bases each). Trimming shortened V by 3 bases and J by 4 bases, and 18 bases separated the two germline ends. This CDR3 comprises 15 residues. Germline CDR1 is SQVTM and CDR2 is ANQGSEA. CDR3 protein: CSVERGALRGETQYF. CDR3 DNA sequence: TGCAGCGTTGAGAGAGGGGCCCTACGGGGAGAGACCCAGTACTTC.